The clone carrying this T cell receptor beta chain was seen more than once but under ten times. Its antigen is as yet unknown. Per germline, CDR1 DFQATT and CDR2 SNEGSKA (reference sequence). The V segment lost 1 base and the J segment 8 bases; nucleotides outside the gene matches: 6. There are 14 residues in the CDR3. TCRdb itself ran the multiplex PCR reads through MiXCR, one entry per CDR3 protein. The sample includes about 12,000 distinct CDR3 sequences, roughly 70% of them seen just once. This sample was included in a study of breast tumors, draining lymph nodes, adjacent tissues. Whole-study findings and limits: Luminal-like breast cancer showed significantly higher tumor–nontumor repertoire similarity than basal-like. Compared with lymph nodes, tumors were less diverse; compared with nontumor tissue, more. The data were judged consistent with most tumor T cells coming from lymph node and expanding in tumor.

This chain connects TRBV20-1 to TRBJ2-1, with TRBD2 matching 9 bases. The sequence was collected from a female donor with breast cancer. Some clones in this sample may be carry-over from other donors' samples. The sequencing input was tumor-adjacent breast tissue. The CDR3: CSARGLAGIDEQFF. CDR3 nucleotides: TGCAGTGCTAGAGGCCTAGCGGGAATCGATGAGCAGTTCTTC.